Included here is one T cell receptor (beta chain) sequence, with context. As yet, its antigen is unknown. This specimen comes from a study of chemoradiotherapy in HPV16-positive cancers. Study at large: Functional T-cell assays on a couple of HPV16-positive patients' cells defined candidate HPV-specific clones and common TCR motifs.

The J segment lost 0 bases and the V segment lost 6 bases, leaving 7 bases of the junction unmatched. CDR1 LNHDA and CDR2 SQIVND come from the germline V gene (reference sequence). The CDR3 consists of 16 residues. Clones were read by immunoSEQ multiplex PCR, and TCRdb kept only the in-frame ones, dropping some. The table has roughly 4,100 clones, around 75% seen once; the top ten hold around 15%. Study-wide findings and caveats: HPV-responsive T-cell expansion during chemoradiotherapy was linked to improved recurrence-free survival in HPV16-positive patients. Functional assays defining HPV-specific T cells used only a couple of HPV16-positive patients.

The sequence was obtained from a human donor with HPV-associated anogenital cancer. Sampling was conducted from a patient who underwent chemoradiotherapy. The V call is TRBV19, the J call TRBJ2-2; TRBD1 matches 7 bases. Written as DNA, the CDR3 is TGTGCCAGTAGCAGACAGGGAACCTCGAACACCGGGGAGCTGTTTTTT. It translates to CASSRQGTSNTGELFF.